Listed below are T cell receptor beta chains from one sample, sequenced in a study of PD-L1 blockade in urothelial cancer. Libraries were prepared by immunoSEQ multiplex PCR; TCRdb keeps only in-frame clonotypes and omits some of them. The table records under 40,000 clones, about 89% of them present only once. The input for sequencing was PBMCs, taken around atezolizumab (anti-PD-L1) treatment. These TCRs come from a man in his sixties with urothelial cancer. Both conserved end residues are trimmed from each CDR3. The order of the fields is V gene, D gene, J gene, CDR3 protein. A D gene is named only where the DNA matches it firmly.

V gene: TRBV5-5; D gene: -; J gene: TRBJ2-7; CDR3 protein: ASSLTYPPVEQY
V gene: TRBV19; D gene: -; J gene: TRBJ1-1; CDR3 protein: ASSMVQETEAF
V gene: TRBV13; D gene: -; J gene: TRBJ1-3; CDR3 protein: ASSPAANSGNTIY
V gene: TRBV27; D gene: TRBD1; J gene: TRBJ2-1; CDR3 protein: ASKPRDRIGNEQF
V gene: TRBV5-1; D gene: TRBD2; J gene: TRBJ2-3; CDR3 protein: ASSSRLAGAGDTQY
V gene: TRBV29-1; D gene: TRBD1; J gene: TRBJ1-4; CDR3 protein: SVRQGAGEKLF
V gene: TRBV14; D gene: -; J gene: TRBJ1-2; CDR3 protein: ASSQDRNSAYGYT
V gene: TRBV5-1; D gene: TRBD1; J gene: TRBJ1-4; CDR3 protein: ASSSGQGEKLF
V gene: TRBV11-1; D gene: TRBD2; J gene: TRBJ2-1; CDR3 protein: ASSSPGGQGGYEQF
V gene: TRBV6-4; D gene: -; J gene: TRBJ1-6; CDR3 protein: ASSVYRDNSPLH
V gene: TRBV5-4; D gene: TRBD2; J gene: TRBJ2-3; CDR3 protein: ASSPRTSGGMGTDTQY
V gene: TRBV6-5; D gene: TRBD2; J gene: TRBJ2-2; CDR3 protein: ASSRTRRTGELF
V gene: TRBV19; D gene: TRBD1; J gene: TRBJ2-7; CDR3 protein: ASSQQGSEQY
V gene: TRBV2; D gene: -; J gene: TRBJ1-1; CDR3 protein: ASKDRYVEAF
V gene: TRBV9; D gene: TRBD2; J gene: TRBJ2-2; CDR3 protein: ASQRENTGELF
V gene: TRBV4-1; D gene: -; J gene: TRBJ1-1; CDR3 protein: ASSQESQTGNTEAF
V gene: TRBV6-1; D gene: TRBD1; J gene: TRBJ2-7; CDR3 protein: ASSASSGQIYEQY
V gene: TRBV28; D gene: TRBD1; J gene: TRBJ1-5; CDR3 protein: ASTSPGTGFNQPQH
V gene: TRBV30; D gene: -; J gene: TRBJ1-4; CDR3 protein: AWQGTTREKLF
V gene: TRBV6-1; D gene: -; J gene: TRBJ2-3; CDR3 protein: AGRQEGTDTQY